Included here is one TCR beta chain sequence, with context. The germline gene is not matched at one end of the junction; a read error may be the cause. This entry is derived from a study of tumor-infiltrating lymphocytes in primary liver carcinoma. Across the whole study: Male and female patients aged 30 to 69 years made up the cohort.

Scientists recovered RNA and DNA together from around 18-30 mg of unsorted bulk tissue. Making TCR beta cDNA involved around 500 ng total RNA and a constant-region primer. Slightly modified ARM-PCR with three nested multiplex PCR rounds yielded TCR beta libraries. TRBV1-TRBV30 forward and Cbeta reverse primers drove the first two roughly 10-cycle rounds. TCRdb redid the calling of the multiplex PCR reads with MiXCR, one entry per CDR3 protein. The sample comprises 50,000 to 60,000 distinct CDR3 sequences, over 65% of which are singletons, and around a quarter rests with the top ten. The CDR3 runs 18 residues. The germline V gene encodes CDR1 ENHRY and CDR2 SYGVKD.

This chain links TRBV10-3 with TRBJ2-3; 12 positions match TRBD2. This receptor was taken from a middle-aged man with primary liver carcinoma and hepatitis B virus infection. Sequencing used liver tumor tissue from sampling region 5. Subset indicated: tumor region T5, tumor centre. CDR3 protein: CTISESLAGGPCTDTQYF. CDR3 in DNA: TGTACCATCAGTGAGTCTCTAGCGGGAGGGCCCTGCACAGATACGCAGTATTTT.